Below, 23 T cell receptor beta chains from the same sample are listed, as sequenced in a study of cytomegalovirus exposure and HLA in healthy donors (dated by TCRdb to about 2017). To prepare the library, the immunoSEQ multiplex PCR assay was applied. The clones in this table, taken by TCRdb from immuneACCESS, are in-frame only. Not every clone is retained; where verified, under half of the shortfall comes from an unresolved V gene, and the cause of the rest is unknown. The sample contains a few hundred thousand clones, over 80% of them found a single time. In total, the top ten clones hold around 15% of the sample. Sequences were obtained from PBMCs. All receptors derive from a woman aged 25 to 39 in good health and CMV-seropositive.

This chain joins TRBV5-1 and TRBJ2-2, with 7 bases aligning to TRBD2. The CDR3 loop spans 14 amino acids. Germline V gene lookup returns CDR1 SGHRS and CDR2 YFSETQ. Trimming cost V 7 bases and J 2 bases; bases outside gene matches: 5. CDR3 nucleotide sequence: TGCGCCAGCGACCCGGGACTAAACACCGGGGAGCTGTTTTTT. Its translation: CASDPGLNTGELFF.

CDR3 loop: CASNPGQATYEQYF. The CDR3 DNA reads as TGTGCCAGCAACCCGGGACAGGCCACCTACGAGCAGTACTTC. The chain joins TRBV6-1 to TRBJ2-7, with TRBD1 matching over 8 bases. V lost 7 bases to trimming and J lost 2 bases; unmatched junction nucleotides: 7. CDR1 is MNHNS, CDR2 SASEGT, per germline. CDR3 length: 14 amino acids.

The gene calls are TRBV5-6 and TRBJ2-5; D may correspond to TRBD1 or TRBD2 (5 bases each). V lost 0 bases, J lost 14 bases, and 11 bases lay in between. Germline CDR1 and CDR2: SGHDT and YYEEEE. The CDR3 spans 11 residues. CDR3: CASSLGRDLYF. The CDR3 DNA is TGTGCCAGCAGCTTGGGTAGGGACCTATACTTC.

Only one count was recorded for this clone. The J gene is TRBJ2-5, the V gene TRBV7-2; TRBD2 agrees at 11 bases. The CDR3 is 15 residues long. V shed 6 bases and J 5 bases; nucleotides not matched to a gene: 8. Germline V gene lookup returns CDR1 SGHTA and CDR2 FQGNSA. The CDR3 reads CASSRLAGGYETQYF. The CDR3 nucleotides read TGTGCCAGCAGTAGGTTAGCGGGAGGGTACGAGACCCAGTACTTC.

The V call is TRBV2, the J call TRBJ2-4; the D gene is possibly TRBD1 (5 bases). Per germline, CDR1 SNHLY and CDR2 FYNNEI. This CDR3 region has 16 residues. V was trimmed by 6 bases and J by 3 bases, leaving 18 bases between them. CDR3 amino acids: CASSERDTGHKNIQYF. The CDR3, as DNA: TGTGCCAGCAGCGAAAGGGATACAGGACACAAAAACATTCAGTACTTC.

This rearrangement joins TRBV6-1 to TRBJ2-5, with 7 bases matching TRBD1. CDR1 MNHNS and CDR2 SASEGT come from the germline V gene. Trimming removed 5 bases from V and 7 bases from J; junction bases left unmatched: 13. This CDR3 comprises 15 residues. The chain's CDR3 is CASSPRIDREVTQYF. The CDR3 DNA follows: TGTGCCAGCAGTCCCAGGATCGACAGGGAAGTGACCCAGTACTTC.

The chain couples TRBV6-5 to TRBJ2-1, with D unresolved. This CDR3 has 11 amino acids. The germline V gene has CDR1 MNHEY and CDR2 SVGAGI. With 6 bases removed from V and 4 bases from J, the gap between germline ends came to 4 bases. DNA for the CDR3: TGTGCCAGCAGACAGTACAATGAGCAGTTCTTC. Protein sequence: CASRQYNEQFF.

The chain couples TRBV6-5 to TRBJ1-5; D ambiguous. V was trimmed by 6 bases and J by 9 bases, leaving 15 bases between them. Per the germline V gene, CDR1 is MNHEY and CDR2 is SVGAGI. This CDR3 region has 13 residues. The CDR3 nucleotides read TGTGCCAGCAGCCGCACCGGGAATAGGCCCCAGCATTTT. It translates to CASSRTGNRPQHF.

This chain connects TRBV7-3 to TRBJ2-7; weak D call: TRBD1 (6 bases). Trimming stripped 8 bases from V and 5 bases from J, with 22 bases between. The CDR3 is made up of 15 amino acids. CDR1 is SGHTA and CDR2 is FQGTGA in the germline V gene. The CDR3 bases are TGTGCCAGCTCTCAAGGGGGTGCAGTTGGGGACGAGCAGTACTTC. Translated, it gives CASSQGGAVGDEQYF.

The CDR3 sequence is CASTTGDAYEQYF. In DNA form, the CDR3 reads TGCGCCAGCACCACAGGGGATGCGTACGAGCAGTACTTC. V gene TRBV4-1 combines with J gene TRBJ2-7, with 7 bases fitting TRBD1. Germline lookup yields CDR1 MGHRA and CDR2 YSYEKL. Losses at the gene ends were 7 bases for V and 4 bases for J; bases not matched to a gene: 7. CDR3 size: 13 residues.

The V call is TRBV27, the J call TRBJ2-1; TRBD1 agrees at 7 bases. Germline CDR1 reads MNHEY; CDR2 reads SMNVEV (reference sequence). After removal of 8 bases from V and 5 bases from J, the junction contained 12 bases not matched to a gene. The length of the CDR3 is 15 residues. DNA for the CDR3: TGTGCCAGCGCACAACAAACAGGGGCGAACAATGAGCAGTTCTTC. Protein: CASAQQTGANNEQFF.

The rearrangement joins TRBV7-6 to TRBJ2-7; the D is unclear. There are 12 residues in the CDR3. Trimming left V 4 bases short and J 2 bases short, with 6 bases between. The germline gives CDR1 SGHVS, CDR2 FNYEAQ. DNA of the CDR3: TGTGCCAGCAGCTCTGGGCCCTACGAGCAGTACTTC. Translating it yields CASSSGPYEQYF.

The sample holds many counts of this clone. This chain connects TRBV4-2 to TRBJ2-3, with TRBD2 matching over 7 bases. The CDR3 is 15 residues long. The V segment lost 4 bases and the J segment 2 bases; nucleotides outside the gene matches: 6. Germline V gene lookup returns CDR1 LGHNA and CDR2 YNFKEQ. Here the CDR3 DNA reads TGTGCCAGCAGCCTCCTAGCGGAGAACACAGATACGCAGTATTTT. It specifies CASSLLAENTDTQYF.

This clone has only a few counts. The chain is built from TRBV7-9 and TRBJ2-7; TRBD2 aligns across 8 bases. The CDR3 runs to 14 residues. J gave up 3 bases and V 5 bases, and 6 bases lay outside the gene matches. Germline-derived CDR1 and CDR2 are SEHNR and FQNEAQ (reference sequence). The CDR3 loop is CASSAGSGSYEQYF. The CDR3 DNA sequence: TGTGCCAGCAGCGCAGGGAGCGGGAGCTACGAGCAGTACTTC.

The CDR3 loop reads CASSLGQGGYGYTF. As DNA, the CDR3 is TGTGCCAGCAGCTTAGGACAGGGAGGCTATGGCTACACCTTC. The chain joins TRBV7-8 to TRBJ1-2; 7 nucleotides match TRBD1. The CDR3 sequence is 14 residues long. Looked up from germline, CDR1 is SGHVS and CDR2 is FQNEAQ. Trimming cost V 1 base and J 4 bases; bases outside gene matches: 3.

V gene TRBV2 combines with J gene TRBJ2-7; 8 bases are a match to TRBD2. V lost 7 bases to trimming and J lost 3 bases; unmatched junction nucleotides: 8. The CDR3 contains 14 residues. Germline V gene sequence: CDR1 SNHLY, CDR2 FYNNEI. The DNA for the CDR3 is TGTGCCAGCACCGCGTGGGCGGGAGGCTACGAGCAGTACTTC. It codes for CASTAWAGGYEQYF.

The chain recombines TRBV30 with TRBJ1-5; D gene ambiguous. Germline-derived CDR1 and CDR2 are GTSNPN and SVGIG (reference sequence). The CDR3 runs to 13 residues. The germline V and J ends were trimmed by 2 bases and 0 bases, with 5 bases remaining between them. The CDR3 protein is CAWSSVSNQPQHF. CDR3 in DNA: TGTGCCTGGAGTTCAGTTAGCAATCAGCCCCAGCATTTT.

The chain links TRBV29-1 to TRBJ2-1; 13 bases line up with TRBD2. Germline V CDR1 and CDR2: SQVTM, ANQGSEA. The CDR3 spans 17 residues. V shed 6 bases, J shed 4 bases, and the junction held 12 bases outside the gene matches. In DNA, the CDR3 is TGCAGCGTCGGACCCATCCGGACTAGCGGGAGTTACAATGAGCAGTTCTTC. Its translation is CSVGPIRTSGSYNEQFF.

In its sample, this clone was seen a few times. The rearrangement joins TRBV12-5 to TRBJ1-1; D gene ambiguous. Germline V gives CDR1 LGHNT, CDR2 FRNRAP. With 3 bases removed from V and 0 bases from J, the gap between germline ends came to 5 bases. The length of the CDR3 is 13 residues. In nucleotides, the CDR3 is TGTGCTAGTGGTTTAGGAGTGAACACTGAAGCTTTCTTT. The encoded protein is CASGLGVNTEAFF.

V usage is TRBV2 and J usage is TRBJ1-4, with D hard to call. Trimming took off 6 bases at V and 8 bases at J, with 16 bases between the two ends. CDR1 and CDR2 (germline): SNHLY, FYNNEI. The CDR3 runs to 14 residues. This CDR3 reads CASSQRVRGEKLFF. DNA of the CDR3: TGTGCCAGCAGCCAGAGGGTCAGAGGGGAAAAACTGTTTTTT.

The CDR3 is CASSKNRVMDTEAFF. For the CDR3, the DNA is TGTGCCAGCAGCAAAAACAGGGTAATGGACACTGAAGCTTTCTTT. The genes are TRBV6-5 and TRBJ1-1; D might be TRBD1 (6 bases). Trimming removed 6 bases from V and 3 bases from J, with 17 bases in between. Germline lookup yields CDR1 MNHEY and CDR2 SVGAGI. There are 15 residues in the CDR3.

The chain is built from TRBV5-6 and TRBJ1-2; D is perhaps TRBD1 (6 bases). Trimming took off 6 bases at V and 3 bases at J, with 24 bases between the two ends. The CDR3 covers 17 residues. CDR1 and CDR2 (germline): SGHDT, YYEEEE. The CDR3 sequence: CASTHTNGGLRDYGYTF. CDR3 DNA sequence: TGTGCCAGCACCCACACCAATGGGGGGCTTCGCGACTATGGCTACACCTTC.

The chain uses TRBV6-6 and TRBJ2-7, with 10 nucleotides matching TRBD2. This CDR3 spans 13 amino acids. Germline trimming cut 10 bases from V and 4 bases from J; bases unmatched to any gene: 7. Germline V gives CDR1 MNHNY, CDR2 SVGAGI (reference sequence). The DNA for the CDR3 is TGTGCCACCTCGGGACTAGCGAGTTACGAGCAGTACTTC. Translating gives CATSGLASYEQYF.